Shown below are 28 T cell receptor beta chains from a single sample sequenced in a study of cytomegalovirus exposure and HLA in healthy donors. PCR involved 60 Vbeta and 13 Jbeta primers. Generated by immunoSEQ multiplex PCR, the TCRdb table keeps only in-frame clones and is missing some. The sample's table shows approximately 190,000 clones. Sequencing was carried out using PBMCs. The receptor source for this set is a man aged 25-45 years in good health and CMV-seronegative.

The chain uses TRBV19 and TRBJ1-5, with D tentatively TRBD1 (6 bases). This CDR3 contains 15 residues. Germline V gives CDR1 LNHDA, CDR2 SQIVND (reference sequence). V was trimmed by 4 bases and J by 0 bases, leaving 10 bases between them. CDR3 bases: TGTGCCAGTAGTAAAGGACAGAATAGCAATCAGCCCCAGCATTTT. It encodes CASSKGQNSNQPQHF.

The chain is built from TRBV4-1 and TRBJ2-3, with D perhaps matching TRBD1 (5 bases). CDR3 length equals 16 residues. V lost 1 base to trimming and J lost 0 bases, with 11 bases between them. Germline values: CDR1 MGHRA, CDR2 YSYEKL. CDR3 coding DNA: TGCGCCAGCAGCCAAGGGGGCACAGTGAGCACAGATACGCAGTATTTT. Translated, it gives CASSQGGTVSTDTQYF.

The rearrangement uses TRBV27 and TRBJ2-3; 8 nucleotides line up with TRBD2. The CDR3 runs 17 residues. Germline V gene lookup returns CDR1 MNHEY and CDR2 SMNVEV (reference sequence). V shed 4 bases, J shed 4 bases, and the junction held 13 bases outside the gene matches. CDR3 sequence reads: CASSYREGAGVADTQYF. The CDR3 coding sequence is TGTGCCAGCAGTTACAGGGAGGGAGCGGGAGTGGCAGATACGCAGTATTTT.

V and J are TRBV7-3 and TRBJ2-7, with D perhaps matching TRBD1 (6 bases). This CDR3 region has 15 residues. The germline gives CDR1 SGHTA, CDR2 FQGTGA. Trimming stripped 5 bases from V and 2 bases from J, with 16 bases between. The CDR3 sequence is CASSQTGFSPYEQYF. CDR3 DNA: TGTGCCAGCAGCCAAACAGGGTTTTCCCCCTACGAGCAGTACTTC.

J is TRBJ2-5 and V is TRBV10-1, with TRBD1 identical over 9 bases. V was clipped by 2 bases and J by 4 bases; unmatched bases: 5. The germline gives CDR1 WNHNN, CDR2 SYGVQD (reference sequence). This CDR3 contains 15 residues. CDR3 loop: CASSEAGQGGETQYF. As DNA, the CDR3 is TGCGCCAGCAGTGAGGCGGGACAGGGTGGAGAGACCCAGTACTTC.

The V and J genes are TRBV11-3 and TRBJ2-7; 9 bases agree with TRBD2. Germline V gives CDR1 SGHNT, CDR2 YENEEA. The ends lost 5 bases at V and 2 bases at J; junction bases unmatched: 7. The length of the CDR3 is 15 residues. CDR3 sequence: CASSILAGAPYEQYF. The CDR3 bases are TGTGCCAGCAGCATCTTAGCGGGGGCCCCCTACGAGCAGTACTTC.

The chain employs TRBV10-3 and TRBJ1-1; 12 bases are a match to TRBD1. The CDR3 is 17 amino acids. Germline CDR1 reads ENHRY; CDR2 reads SYGVKD. After removal of 3 bases from V and 4 bases from J, the junction contained 9 bases not matched to a gene. In DNA form, the CDR3 reads TGTGCCATCAGTGACCTGGGACAGGGGGCCCCCAGCACTGAAGCTTTCTTT. Its translation is CAISDLGQGAPSTEAFF.

The gene calls are TRBV2 and TRBJ1-2; D perhaps matches TRBD1 (6 bases). V gave up 6 bases and J gave up 4 bases, with 9 bases separating them. Germline values: CDR1 SNHLY, CDR2 FYNNEI. The CDR3 loop spans 12 amino acids. The CDR3 sequence is CASRSDSYGYTF. Written as DNA, the CDR3 is TGTGCCAGCAGATCGGACAGCTATGGCTACACCTTC.

This chain uses TRBV28 with TRBJ1-2, with TRBD1 as a possible D gene (6 bases). V lost 5 bases and J 4 bases, leaving 20 bases between the germline ends. The germline V gene has CDR1 MDHEN and CDR2 SYDVKM. The length of the CDR3 is 16 residues. The CDR3 here is CASSPPGTKRLYGYTF. The CDR3 nucleotides read TGTGCCAGCAGTCCCCCCGGGACAAAGAGACTCTATGGCTACACCTTC.

The chain employs TRBV28 and TRBJ2-5, with D possibly TRBD2 on 5 matching bases. Germline CDR1 and CDR2: MDHEN and SYDVKM. Trimming stripped 4 bases from V and 4 bases from J, with 16 bases between. This CDR3 has 15 amino acids. CDR3 residues: CASSSRVGGPETQYF. The CDR3 DNA reads as TGTGCCAGCAGTTCCCGGGTAGGAGGCCCAGAGACCCAGTACTTC.

The chain combines TRBV10-3 with TRBJ2-7; TRBD1 agrees at 9 bases. This CDR3 comprises 13 residues. The germline gives CDR1 ENHRY, CDR2 SYGVKD. V lost 6 bases and J lost 5; bases outside the gene matches: 5. Here the CDR3 reads CAIRGGQGDEQYF. For the CDR3, the DNA is TGTGCCATCAGGGGGGGACAGGGTGACGAGCAGTACTTC.

The CDR3 sequence: CASRTESNGYTF. The CDR3 DNA reads TGCGCCAGCAGGACAGAGTCTAATGGCTACACCTTC. The genes are TRBV5-1 and TRBJ1-2, with D maybe TRBD1 (5 bases). Germline-derived CDR1 and CDR2 are SGHRS and YFSETQ. Trimming took off 5 bases at V and 6 bases at J, with 11 bases between the two ends. This CDR3 comprises 12 residues. The complete variable domain, with remaining parts taken from reference TRBV5-1 and TRBJ1-2, reads KAGVTQTPRYLIKTRGQQVTLSCSPISGHRSVSWYQQTPGQGLQFLFEYFSETQRNKGNFPGRFSGRQFSNSRSEMNVSTLELGDSALYLCASRTESNGYTFGSGTRLTVV.

The chain is built from TRBV11-2 and TRBJ2-7; 7 nucleotides agree with TRBD1. CDR1 is SGHAT and CDR2 is FQNNGV in the germline V gene. With V trimmed by 4 bases and J by 2 bases, 11 bases remained unmatched. The CDR3 has 16 residues. This CDR3 is CASSWTERTGPYEQYF. CDR3 bases: TGTGCCAGCAGCTGGACCGAGAGGACAGGCCCCTACGAGCAGTACTTC.

Comments on this clone: This sample includes further DNA sequences coding for the same CDR3. In nucleotides, the CDR3 is TGTGCCAGCAGCTTAGGGGCTGATACCGGGGAGCTGTTTTTT. Residues: CASSLGADTGELFF. The chain couples TRBV7-9 to TRBJ2-2; no reliable D call. The germline V and J ends were trimmed by 1 base and 5 bases, with 8 bases remaining between them. The CDR3 spans 14 residues. Per germline, CDR1 SEHNR and CDR2 FQNEAQ (reference sequence).

V usage is TRBV9 and J usage is TRBJ2-3; 9 positions agree with TRBD2. CDR3 length equals 16 residues. The ends lost 0 bases at V and 5 bases at J; junction bases unmatched: 7. Germline V lookup: CDR1 SGDLS, CDR2 YYNGEE. The CDR3 loop reads CASSVESGRRGDTQYF. CDR3 sequence (DNA): TGTGCCAGCAGCGTAGAGAGCGGGAGGCGGGGAGATACGCAGTATTTT.

The CDR3 DNA sequence: TGTGCCAGCAGCTCATTGACAGGGAACACTGAAGCTTTCTTT. Protein sequence: CASSSLTGNTEAFF. The chain has TRBV11-3 and TRBJ1-1; D might be TRBD1 (6 bases). Between the trimmed V and J ends, which lost 4 bases and 1 base, there was a span of 10 bases. Germline values: CDR1 SGHNT, CDR2 YENEEA. This CDR3 has 14 residues.

The V call is TRBV9, the J call TRBJ2-1; 8 bases agree with TRBD2. The CDR3 has 17 amino acids. The ends lost 0 bases at V and 8 bases at J; junction bases unmatched: 13. Germline V gives CDR1 SGDLS, CDR2 YYNGEE. The CDR3 spells CASSVVGSGVPGDEQFF. In DNA form, the CDR3 reads TGTGCCAGCAGCGTAGTGGGTAGCGGGGTCCCTGGGGATGAGCAGTTCTTC.

The V gene is TRBV27, the J gene TRBJ1-1; 8 nucleotides align to TRBD1. CDR3 size: 14 residues. V lost 6 bases and J lost 6; bases outside the gene matches: 9. Germline lookup yields CDR1 MNHEY and CDR2 SMNVEV (reference sequence). The CDR3, as DNA: TGTGCCAGCAGGCCCTTACAGGGGGTTGCTGAAGCTTTCTTT. It yields the protein CASRPLQGVAEAFF.

This sequence joins TRBV11-3 and TRBJ1-1; possibly TRBD1 for D (6 bases). From germline, CDR1 is SGHNT and CDR2 YENEEA. CDR3 length: 18 amino acids. V lost 0 bases to trimming and J lost 0 bases, with 17 bases between them. CDR3 bases: TGTGCCAGCAGCTTAGACCAGGGGTCTTCGAACATGAACACTGAAGCTTTCTTT. Protein sequence: CASSLDQGSSNMNTEAFF.

The rearrangement links TRBV7-9 to TRBJ2-1; no clear D gene. Deletions cut 6 bases from V and 5 bases from J, with 17 bases between. This CDR3 contains 15 residues. Per germline, CDR1 SEHNR and CDR2 FQNEAQ (reference sequence). This CDR3 is CASSSTGGSHNEQFF. CDR3 nucleotide sequence: TGTGCCAGCAGTTCAACGGGTGGCAGCCACAATGAGCAGTTCTTC.

The chain carries TRBV4-1 and TRBJ1-3; possible D gene TRBD1, 5 bases. From germline, CDR1 is MGHRA and CDR2 YSYEKL. The V and J ends lost 0 bases and 4 bases respectively, with 13 bases between them. The CDR3 totals 16 residues. Here the CDR3 reads CASSQEWGGAGNTIYF. The CDR3 coding sequence is TGCGCCAGCAGCCAAGAATGGGGAGGGGCCGGAAACACCATATATTTT.

V and J are TRBV30 and TRBJ1-3; 7 nucleotides line up with TRBD1. The V segment lost 5 bases and the J segment 0 bases; nucleotides outside the gene matches: 1. CDR3 size: 13 residues. Germline CDR1 reads GTSNPN; CDR2 reads SVGIG (reference sequence). CDR3 sequence reads: CAWDRVSGNTIYF. The CDR3, as DNA: TGTGCCTGGGACAGGGTCTCTGGAAACACCATATATTTT.

As DNA, the CDR3 is TGTGCCAGCAGCCGAGGGTGGGAGACATCCAAAAACATTCAGTACTTC. Translation: CASSRGWETSKNIQYF. The chain combines TRBV5-4 with TRBJ2-4; D is possibly TRBD2 (5 bases). The CDR3 is 16 amino acids. The ends were cut back, 4 bases at V and 2 bases at J, with 16 bases in the middle. The germline CDR1 and CDR2 sequences are SGHNT and YYREEE (reference sequence).

The chain carries TRBV28 and TRBJ1-4; 8 bases line up with TRBD1. V was pared by 4 bases and J by 7 bases, with 8 bases of the junction left unmatched. Per germline, CDR1 MDHEN and CDR2 SYDVKM. The CDR3 has 15 amino acids. The CDR3 is CASSWATGESEKLFF. CDR3 nucleotide sequence: TGTGCCAGCAGTTGGGCGACAGGGGAGAGTGAAAAACTGTTTTTT.

V and J are TRBV27 and TRBJ2-3, with TRBD2 as a possible D gene (6 bases). The germline CDR1 and CDR2 sequences are MNHEY and SMNVEV (reference sequence). The CDR3 has 16 amino acids. Trimming removed 3 bases from V and 2 bases from J, with 15 bases in between. DNA for the CDR3: TGTGCCAGCAGTTTCACTCGGCGGGGCTACACAGATACGCAGTATTTT. Protein: CASSFTRRGYTDTQYF.

The chain employs TRBV18 and TRBJ1-3, with D perhaps matching TRBD1 (5 bases). CDR3 length equals 17 residues. Germline V CDR1 and CDR2: KGHSH, LQKENI. Trimming removed 6 bases from V and 0 bases from J, with 18 bases in between. DNA of the CDR3: TGTGCCAGCTCCCCCAACCTACAGGCAAACTCTGGAAACACCATATATTTT. Translating gives CASSPNLQANSGNTIYF.

The V call is TRBV7-6, the J call TRBJ1-2; D gene ambiguous. The CDR3 is 17 amino acids. V was cut by 0 bases and J by 2 bases, with 16 bases left in between. The germline V gene encodes CDR1 SGHVS and CDR2 FNYEAQ. CDR3 sequence (DNA): TGTGCCAGCAGCTTAGCCTCCGCTCAAGGCAGGAACTATGGCTACACCTTC. Translation gives CASSLASAQGRNYGYTF. The complete variable domain, with remaining parts taken from reference TRBV7-6 and TRBJ1-2, reads GAGVSQSPRYKVTKRGQDVALRCDPISGHVSLYWYRQALGQGPEFLTYFNYEAQQDKSGLPNDRFSAERPEGSISTLTIQRTEQRDSAMYRCASSLASAQGRNYGYTFGSGTRLTVV.

As DNA, the CDR3 is TGTGCCAGCAGTTTCACAGGGTCAGACGAAAAACTGTTTTTT. Its protein product is CASSFTGSDEKLFF. The chain is built from TRBV27 and TRBJ1-4; a weak D match, TRBD1 (6 bases). CDR3 length equals 14 residues. Germline loops: CDR1 MNHEY, CDR2 SMNVEV (reference sequence). The V gene lost 3 bases and the J gene lost 8 bases, with 13 bases spanning the gap.